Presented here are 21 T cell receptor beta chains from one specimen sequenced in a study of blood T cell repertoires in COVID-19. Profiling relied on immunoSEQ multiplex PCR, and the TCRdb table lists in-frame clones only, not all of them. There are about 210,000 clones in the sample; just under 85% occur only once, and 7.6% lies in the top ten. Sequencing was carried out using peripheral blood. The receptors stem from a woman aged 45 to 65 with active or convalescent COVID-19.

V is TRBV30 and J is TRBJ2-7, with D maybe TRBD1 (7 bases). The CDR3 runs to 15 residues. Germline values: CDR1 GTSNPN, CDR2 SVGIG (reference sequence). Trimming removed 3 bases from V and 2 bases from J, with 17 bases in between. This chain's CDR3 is CAWRKGAGQTYEQYF. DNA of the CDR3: TGTGCCTGGAGGAAGGGGGCGGGACAGACCTACGAGCAGTACTTC.

CDR3 nucleotide sequence: TGTGCCAGCATGGGGGGGACTAGCGGAGACACAGATACGCAGTATTTT. Encoded protein: CASMGGTSGDTDTQYF. The chain recombines TRBV6-4 with TRBJ2-3; TRBD2 matches at 11 bases. The CDR3 has 16 amino acids. CDR1 MRHNA and CDR2 SNTAGT come from the germline V gene. Trimming removed 7 bases from V and 2 bases from J; junction bases left unmatched: 8.

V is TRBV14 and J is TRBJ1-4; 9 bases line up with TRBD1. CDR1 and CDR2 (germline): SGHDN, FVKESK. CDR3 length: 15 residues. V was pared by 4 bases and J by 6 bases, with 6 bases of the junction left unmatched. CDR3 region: CASSPRDRVDEKLFF. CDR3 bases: TGTGCCAGCAGCCCCCGGGACAGGGTCGATGAAAAACTGTTTTTT.

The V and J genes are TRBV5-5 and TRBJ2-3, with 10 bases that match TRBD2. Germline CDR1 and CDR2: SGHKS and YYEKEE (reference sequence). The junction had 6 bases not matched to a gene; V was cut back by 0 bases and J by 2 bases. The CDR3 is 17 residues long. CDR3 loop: CASSLGASGGVTDTQYF. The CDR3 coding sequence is TGTGCCAGCAGCTTGGGGGCTAGCGGGGGAGTCACAGATACGCAGTATTTT.

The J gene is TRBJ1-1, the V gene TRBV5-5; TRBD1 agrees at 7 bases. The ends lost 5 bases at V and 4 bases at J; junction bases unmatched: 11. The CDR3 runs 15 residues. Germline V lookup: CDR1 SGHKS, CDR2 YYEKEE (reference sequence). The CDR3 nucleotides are TGTGCCAGCAGTAACATTGGACAGGTGGCCACTGAAGCTTTCTTT. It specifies CASSNIGQVATEAFF.

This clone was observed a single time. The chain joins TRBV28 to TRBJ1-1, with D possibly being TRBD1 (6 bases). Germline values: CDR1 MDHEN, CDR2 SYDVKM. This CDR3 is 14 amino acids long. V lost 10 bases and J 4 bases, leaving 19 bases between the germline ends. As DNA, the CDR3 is TGTGCCACCCGAGGGGGGGGCGCAGCCACTGAAGCTTTCTTT. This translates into CATRGGGAATEAFF.

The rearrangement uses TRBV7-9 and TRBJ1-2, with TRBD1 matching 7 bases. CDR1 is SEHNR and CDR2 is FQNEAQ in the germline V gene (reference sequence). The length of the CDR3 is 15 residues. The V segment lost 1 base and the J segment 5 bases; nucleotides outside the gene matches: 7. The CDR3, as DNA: TGTGCCAGCAGCTTAGGGGTGGGACAGACTTATGGCTACACCTTC. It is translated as CASSLGVGQTYGYTF.

The CDR3 region has the DNA TGTGCCAGCAGCCGCGGACAGGGGGTAATAAACACTGAAGCTTTCTTT. Protein sequence: CASSRGQGVINTEAFF. This chain links TRBV6-2 or TRBV6-3 with TRBJ1-1; 10 positions agree with TRBD1. V lost 6 bases and J lost 2; bases outside the gene matches: 9. Germline CDR1 reads MNHEY; CDR2 reads SVGEGT. CDR3 length: 16 residues.

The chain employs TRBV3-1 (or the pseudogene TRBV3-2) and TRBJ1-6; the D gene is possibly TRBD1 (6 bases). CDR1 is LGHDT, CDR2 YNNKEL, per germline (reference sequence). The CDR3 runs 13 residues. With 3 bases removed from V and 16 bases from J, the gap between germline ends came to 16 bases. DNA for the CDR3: TGTGCCAGCAGCCATTCAACCCAGGGACAACTCCACTTT. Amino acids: CASSHSTQGQLHF.

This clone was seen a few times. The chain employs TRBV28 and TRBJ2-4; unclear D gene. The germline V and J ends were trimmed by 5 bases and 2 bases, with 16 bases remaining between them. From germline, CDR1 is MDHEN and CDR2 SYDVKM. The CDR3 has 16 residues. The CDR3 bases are TGTGCCAGCAGTAGTGCTGACGCGGCTACCAAAAACATTCAGTACTTC. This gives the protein CASSSADAATKNIQYF.

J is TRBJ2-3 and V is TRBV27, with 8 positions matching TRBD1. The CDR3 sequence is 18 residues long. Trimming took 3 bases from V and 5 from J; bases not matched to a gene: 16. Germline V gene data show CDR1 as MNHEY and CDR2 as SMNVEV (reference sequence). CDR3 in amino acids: CASSFKLQGEQIRDTQYF. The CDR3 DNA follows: TGTGCCAGCAGTTTTAAGTTACAGGGGGAACAAATCCGAGATACGCAGTATTTT.

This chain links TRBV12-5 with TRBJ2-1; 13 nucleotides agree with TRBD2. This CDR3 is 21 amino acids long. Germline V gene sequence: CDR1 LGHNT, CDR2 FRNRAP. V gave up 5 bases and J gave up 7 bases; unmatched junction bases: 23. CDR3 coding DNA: TGTGCTAGTGGTGGCGAACTGACTAGCGGGGGGCGCCGAGTCCCGCTGAATGAGCAGTTCTTC. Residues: CASGGELTSGGRRVPLNEQFF.

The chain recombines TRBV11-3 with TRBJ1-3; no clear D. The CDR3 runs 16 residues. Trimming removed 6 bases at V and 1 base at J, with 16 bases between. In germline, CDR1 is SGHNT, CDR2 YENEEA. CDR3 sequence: CASRRQSRRSGNTIYF. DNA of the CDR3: TGTGCCAGCAGGAGACAATCCCGGCGATCTGGAAACACCATATATTTT. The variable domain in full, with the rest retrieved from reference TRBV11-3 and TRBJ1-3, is EAGVVQSPRYKIIEKKQPVAFWCNPISGHNTLYWYLQNLGQGPELLIRYENEEAVDDSQLPKDRFSAERLKGVDSTLKIQPAELGDSAVYLCASRRQSRRSGNTIYFGEGSWLTVV.

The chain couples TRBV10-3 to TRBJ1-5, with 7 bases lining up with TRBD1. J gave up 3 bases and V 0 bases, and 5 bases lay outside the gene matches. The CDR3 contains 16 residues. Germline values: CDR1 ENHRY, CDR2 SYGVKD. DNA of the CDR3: TGTGCCATCAGTGAGTCCGGTCAGGGGGACAATCAGCCCCAGCATTTT. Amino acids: CAISESGQGDNQPQHF.

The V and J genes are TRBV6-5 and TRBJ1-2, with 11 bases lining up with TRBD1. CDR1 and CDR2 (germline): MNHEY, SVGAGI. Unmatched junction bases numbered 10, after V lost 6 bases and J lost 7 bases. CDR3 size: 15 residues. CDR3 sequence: CASRRTGGLSSGYTF. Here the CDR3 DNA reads TGTGCCAGCAGGAGGACAGGGGGCTTATCGAGTGGCTACACCTTC.

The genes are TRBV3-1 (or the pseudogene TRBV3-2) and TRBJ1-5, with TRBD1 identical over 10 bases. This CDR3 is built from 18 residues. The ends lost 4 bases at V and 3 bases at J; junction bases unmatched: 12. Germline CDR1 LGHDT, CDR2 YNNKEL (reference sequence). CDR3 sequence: CASSPARGTGEINQPQHF. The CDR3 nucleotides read TGTGCCAGCAGCCCGGCTAGGGGGACAGGGGAAATCAATCAGCCCCAGCATTTT.

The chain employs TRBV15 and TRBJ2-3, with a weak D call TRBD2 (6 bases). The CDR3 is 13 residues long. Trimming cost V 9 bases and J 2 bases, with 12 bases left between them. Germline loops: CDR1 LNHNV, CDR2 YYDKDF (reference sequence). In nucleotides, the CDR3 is TGTGCCACGGGTAGCGGCGACACAGATACGCAGTATTTT. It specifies CATGSGDTDTQYF.

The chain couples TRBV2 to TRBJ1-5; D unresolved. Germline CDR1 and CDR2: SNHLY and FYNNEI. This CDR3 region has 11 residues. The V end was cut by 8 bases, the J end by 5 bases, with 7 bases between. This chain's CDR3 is CASGRDQPQHF. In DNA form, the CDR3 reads TGTGCCAGCGGGCGGGATCAGCCCCAGCATTTT. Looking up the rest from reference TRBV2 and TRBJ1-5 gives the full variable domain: EPEVTQTPSHQVTQMGQEVILRCVPISNHLYFYWYRQILGQKVEFLVSFYNNEISEKSEIFDDQFSVERPDGSNFTLKIRSTKLEDSAMYFCASGRDQPQHFGDGTRLSIL.

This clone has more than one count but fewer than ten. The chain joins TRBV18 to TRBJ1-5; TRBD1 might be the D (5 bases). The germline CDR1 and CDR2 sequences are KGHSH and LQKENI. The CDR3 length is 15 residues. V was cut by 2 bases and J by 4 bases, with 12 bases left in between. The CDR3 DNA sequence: TGTGCCAGCTCACCAGAGGCAGGGATTAATCAGCCCCAGCATTTT. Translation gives CASSPEAGINQPQHF.

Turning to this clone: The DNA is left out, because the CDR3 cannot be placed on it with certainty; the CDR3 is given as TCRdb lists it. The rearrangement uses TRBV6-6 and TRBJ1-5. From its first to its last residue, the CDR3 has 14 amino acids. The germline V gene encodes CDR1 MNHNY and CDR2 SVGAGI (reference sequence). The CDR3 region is CASSSSGSNQPQHF.

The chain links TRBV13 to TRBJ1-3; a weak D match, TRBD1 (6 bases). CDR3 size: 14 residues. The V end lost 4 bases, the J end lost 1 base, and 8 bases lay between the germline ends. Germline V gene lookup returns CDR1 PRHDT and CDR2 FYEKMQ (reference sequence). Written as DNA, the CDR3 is TGTGCCAGCAGCTCCACAGGGTCTGGAAACACCATATATTTT. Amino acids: CASSSTGSGNTIYF.